Listed below are T cell receptor beta chains from one sample, sequenced in a study of blood T cells in healthy people across ages. TCRdb reprocessed the 5' RACE reads via MiXCR and lists one record per CDR3 protein. The repertoire holds 1.5 million to 2 million distinct CDR3 sequences, around half seen once, with approximately 2.1% in the top ten. The sequenced sample consisted of blood. Receptors originate from a woman aged 40 to 55 in good health. Each CDR3 is given with its conserved first and last residue. The order of the fields is D gene, J gene, clone size, V gene, CDR3 DNA, CDR3 protein. A D gene is named only where the DNA matches it firmly. Clone sizes are given selectively: once, few, many, or a class where the clone is expanded.

d_gene: NA
j_gene: TRBJ2-1
abundance: NA
v_gene: TRBV6-4
CDR3nt: TGTGCCAGCAGTGACTCGGGGGAAGGGGAGCAGTTCTTC
CDR3aa: CASSDSGEGEQFF

d_gene: NA
j_gene: TRBJ2-1
abundance: NA
v_gene: TRBV7-9
CDR3nt: TGTGCCAGCAGCTTTCCCCGGGACCCAAAAGGCGGGTACAATGAGCAGTTCTTC
CDR3aa: CASSFPRDPKGGYNEQFF

d_gene: NA
j_gene: TRBJ2-5
abundance: few
v_gene: TRBV7-9
CDR3nt: TGTGCCAGCAGCCCACAGGGAGAGGCGGAGACCCAGTACTTC
CDR3aa: CASSPQGEAETQYF

d_gene: TRBD1
j_gene: TRBJ2-5
abundance: NA
v_gene: TRBV11-2
CDR3nt: TGTGCCAGCAGCCCCTCCTTGGGGACAGGGGGACAAGAGACCCAGTACTTC
CDR3aa: CASSPSLGTGGQETQYF

d_gene: NA
j_gene: TRBJ2-3
abundance: NA
v_gene: TRBV6-5
CDR3nt: TGTGCCAGCAGTTACTTGGGCCAGGACCGCACAGATACGCAGTATTTT
CDR3aa: CASSYLGQDRTDTQYF

d_gene: TRBD2
j_gene: TRBJ2-5
abundance: few
v_gene: TRBV25-1
CDR3nt: TGTGCCAGCAGTGTACCACGGGGGGGAGAGACCCAGTACTTC
CDR3aa: CASSVPRGGETQYF

d_gene: NA
j_gene: TRBJ1-1
abundance: NA
v_gene: TRBV5-5
CDR3nt: TGTGCCAGCAGCTTGCAGGTCGGGAACACTGAAGCTTTCTTT
CDR3aa: CASSLQVGNTEAFF

d_gene: TRBD2
j_gene: TRBJ2-5
abundance: NA
v_gene: TRBV5-6
CDR3nt: TGTGCCAGCAGCTTCGGACTAGGGTCACAAGAGACCCAGTACTTC
CDR3aa: CASSFGLGSQETQYF

d_gene: NA
j_gene: TRBJ2-1
abundance: NA
v_gene: TRBV5-1
CDR3nt: TGCGCCAGCAGCGTGGAGGCAGGGTGGTACAATGAGCAGTTCTTC
CDR3aa: CASSVEAGWYNEQFF

d_gene: TRBD1
j_gene: TRBJ1-2
abundance: few
v_gene: TRBV5-1
CDR3nt: TGCGCCAGCAGCCCTGTCCCGGGACAGGGAAATTCTAACTATGGCTACACCTTC
CDR3aa: CASSPVPGQGNSNYGYTF

d_gene: NA
j_gene: TRBJ2-3
abundance: NA
v_gene: TRBV20-1
CDR3nt: TGCAGTGGCCTAGACGGGACCGCGCAGTATTTT
CDR3aa: CSGLDGTAQYF

d_gene: NA
j_gene: TRBJ2-7
abundance: NA
v_gene: TRBV18
CDR3nt: TGTGCCAGCTCACCATTGGAAGAAAGGGTTGATGACGAGCAGTACTTC
CDR3aa: CASSPLEERVDDEQYF

d_gene: NA
j_gene: TRBJ2-6
abundance: few
v_gene: TRBV9
CDR3nt: TGTGCCAGCAGCGTAGAGGGGGGGTCTGGGGCCAACGTCCTGACTTTC
CDR3aa: CASSVEGGSGANVLTF

d_gene: NA
j_gene: TRBJ2-5
abundance: NA
v_gene: TRBV20-1
CDR3nt: TGCAGTGCTAGAGTCCCCCACGGGGGCCAAGAGACCCAGTACTTC
CDR3aa: CSARVPHGGQETQYF

d_gene: NA
j_gene: TRBJ2-5
abundance: NA
v_gene: TRBV7-9
CDR3nt: TGTGCCAGCAGCTTAACGCAAAACCCAGAGGAGACCCAGTACTTC
CDR3aa: CASSLTQNPEETQYF

d_gene: NA
j_gene: TRBJ2-7
abundance: few
v_gene: TRBV29-1
CDR3nt: TGCAGCGTTGAATTCGTAGGTTTTCCACTCGAGCAGTACTTC
CDR3aa: CSVEFVGFPLEQYF

d_gene: TRBD1
j_gene: TRBJ2-4
abundance: NA
v_gene: TRBV7-9
CDR3nt: TGTGCCAGCAGCCACGGACAGGGTGTGGATGAAAACATTCAGTACTTC
CDR3aa: CASSHGQGVDENIQYF

d_gene: TRBD1
j_gene: TRBJ1-2
abundance: NA
v_gene: TRBV4-3
CDR3nt: TGCGCCAGCAGCCAAACCAGGGGGCTGGCCTATGGCTACACCTTC
CDR3aa: CASSQTRGLAYGYTF

d_gene: NA
j_gene: TRBJ2-3
abundance: NA
v_gene: TRBV7-9
CDR3nt: TGTGCCAGCACCATGGTCGGGGGACCGACGTATACGCAGTATTTT
CDR3aa: CASTMVGGPTYTQYF

d_gene: NA
j_gene: TRBJ1-4
abundance: NA
v_gene: TRBV25-1
CDR3nt: TGTGCCAGCAGTAACCTGGGGCTGGGGGCGGATGGAAAACTGTTTTTT
CDR3aa: CASSNLGLGADGKLFF

d_gene: NA
j_gene: TRBJ2-3
abundance: NA
v_gene: TRBV6-2/TRBV6-3
CDR3nt: TGTGCCACCACCTTGGGGGGGCCGAGCACAGATACGCAGTATTTT
CDR3aa: CATTLGGPSTDTQYF

d_gene: NA
j_gene: TRBJ2-3
abundance: few
v_gene: TRBV4-2
CDR3nt: TGCGCCAGCACCCCAGGTCGCGGCTCTAGCACAGATACGCAGTATTTT
CDR3aa: CASTPGRGSSTDTQYF

d_gene: NA
j_gene: TRBJ2-5
abundance: NA
v_gene: TRBV4-2
CDR3nt: TGTGCCAGCAGCCAAGTGCCTCTGGGAGAGACCCAGTACTTC
CDR3aa: CASSQVPLGETQYF

d_gene: TRBD2
j_gene: TRBJ2-1
abundance: NA
v_gene: TRBV11-2
CDR3nt: TGTGCCAGCAGCTTACTAGCGGGGGGGCAAAATGAGCAGTTCTTC
CDR3aa: CASSLLAGGQNEQFF

d_gene: TRBD2
j_gene: TRBJ2-1
abundance: few
v_gene: TRBV24-1
CDR3nt: TGTGCCACCAGTGATTTCCTGACTAGCGGGGACTACAATGAGCAGTTCTTC
CDR3aa: CATSDFLTSGDYNEQFF

d_gene: TRBD1
j_gene: TRBJ1-6
abundance: few
v_gene: TRBV20-1
CDR3nt: TGCAGTGCACGGACAGGGGTTAGTTCACCCCTCCACTTT
CDR3aa: CSARTGVSSPLHF

d_gene: NA
j_gene: TRBJ1-2
abundance: few
v_gene: TRBV20-1
CDR3nt: TGCAGTGCTATGTGGACGGTAGCTAACTATGGCTACACCTTC
CDR3aa: CSAMWTVANYGYTF

d_gene: NA
j_gene: TRBJ2-5
abundance: NA
v_gene: TRBV7-2
CDR3nt: TGTGCCAGCAGCCAACCAGGGCGGGCGGCCCAGTACTTC
CDR3aa: CASSQPGRAAQYF

d_gene: NA
j_gene: TRBJ2-7
abundance: NA
v_gene: TRBV10-3
CDR3nt: TGTGCCATCAGTGAACTCAGGGCAGGCGAGCAGTACTTC
CDR3aa: CAISELRAGEQYF

d_gene: NA
j_gene: TRBJ2-7
abundance: NA
v_gene: TRBV28
CDR3nt: TGTGCCAGCAGTCCTCTCAGGCACTGGTCTACCTACGAGCAGTACTTC
CDR3aa: CASSPLRHWSTYEQYF

d_gene: NA
j_gene: TRBJ2-7
abundance: NA
v_gene: TRBV28
CDR3nt: TGTGCCAGCAGTTCCTTTGATTCCTACGAGCAGTACTTC
CDR3aa: CASSSFDSYEQYF

d_gene: NA
j_gene: TRBJ2-3
abundance: NA
v_gene: TRBV9
CDR3nt: TGTGCCAGCAGCGTAGTCGGGGCGGGCACAGATACGCAGTATTTT
CDR3aa: CASSVVGAGTDTQYF

d_gene: NA
j_gene: TRBJ2-4
abundance: few
v_gene: TRBV29-1
CDR3nt: TGCAGCGTTGGGGCCGGAGGAAACATTCAGTACTTC
CDR3aa: CSVGAGGNIQYF

d_gene: NA
j_gene: TRBJ2-5
abundance: NA
v_gene: TRBV6-6
CDR3nt: TGTGCCAGCAAGGTCGCGGGGTCCCAAGAGACCCAGTACTTC
CDR3aa: CASKVAGSQETQYF

d_gene: NA
j_gene: TRBJ1-4
abundance: NA
v_gene: TRBV20-1
CDR3nt: TGCAGTGCTGGTAGAGACATTAATGAAAAACTGTTTTTT
CDR3aa: CSAGRDINEKLFF

d_gene: NA
j_gene: TRBJ2-7
abundance: NA
v_gene: TRBV29-1
CDR3nt: TGCAGCGTTCTTAAAGATACGGGCGAGCAGTACTTC
CDR3aa: CSVLKDTGEQYF

d_gene: TRBD2
j_gene: TRBJ2-1
abundance: few
v_gene: TRBV20-1
CDR3nt: TGCAGTGCTAGGTCGGGGGGAAATGAGCAGTTCTTC
CDR3aa: CSARSGGNEQFF